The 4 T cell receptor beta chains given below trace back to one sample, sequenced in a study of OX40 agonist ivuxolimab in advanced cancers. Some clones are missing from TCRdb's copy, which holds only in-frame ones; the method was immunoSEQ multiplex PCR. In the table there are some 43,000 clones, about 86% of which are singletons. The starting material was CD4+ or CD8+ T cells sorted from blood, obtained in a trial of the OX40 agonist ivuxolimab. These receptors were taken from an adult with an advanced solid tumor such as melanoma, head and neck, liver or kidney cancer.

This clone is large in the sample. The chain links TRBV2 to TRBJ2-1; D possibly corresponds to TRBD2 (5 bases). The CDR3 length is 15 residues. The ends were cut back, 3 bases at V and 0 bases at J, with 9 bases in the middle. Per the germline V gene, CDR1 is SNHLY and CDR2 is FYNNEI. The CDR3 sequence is CASSDTRSSYNEQFF. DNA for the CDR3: TGTGCCAGCAGTGATACTAGGAGCTCCTACAATGAGCAGTTCTTC.

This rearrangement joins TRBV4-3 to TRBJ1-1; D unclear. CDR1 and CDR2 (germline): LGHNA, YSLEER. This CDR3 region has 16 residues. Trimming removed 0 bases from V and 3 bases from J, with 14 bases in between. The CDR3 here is CASSQDRSAAYTEAFF. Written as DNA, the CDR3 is TGCGCCAGCAGCCAAGATCGGTCGGCGGCATACACTGAAGCTTTCTTT.

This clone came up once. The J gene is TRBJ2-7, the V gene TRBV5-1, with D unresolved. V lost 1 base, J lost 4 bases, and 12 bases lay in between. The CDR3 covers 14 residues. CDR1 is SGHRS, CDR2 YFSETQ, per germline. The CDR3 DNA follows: TGCGCCAGCAGCTTGAGGGCAGATTCGTACGAGCAGTACTTC. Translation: CASSLRADSYEQYF.

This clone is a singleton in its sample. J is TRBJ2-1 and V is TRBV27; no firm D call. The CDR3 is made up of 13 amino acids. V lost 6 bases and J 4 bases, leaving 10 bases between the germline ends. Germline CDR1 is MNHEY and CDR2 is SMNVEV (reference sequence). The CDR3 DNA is TGTGCCAGCAGCAGTGCCAAATACAATGAGCAGTTCTTC. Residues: CASSSAKYNEQFF.